Shown below are 10 T cell receptor beta chains from a single sample sequenced in a study of blood T cell repertoires in COVID-19. Sequenced by immunoSEQ multiplex PCR; TCRdb stores in-frame clones only, minus some. The repertoire holds 300,000 or so clones, with nearly 90% as singletons. The sequenced material came from PBMCs or T cells enriched from blood (not recorded which). These receptors were taken from a woman in her thirties who had recovered from COVID-19.

The J gene is TRBJ1-2, the V gene TRBV30; 9 bases fit TRBD1. Germline V gene sequence: CDR1 GTSNPN, CDR2 SVGIG (reference sequence). After removal of 1 base from V and 9 bases from J, the junction contained 9 bases not matched to a gene. The CDR3 extends over 14 amino acids. The CDR3 is CAWSATRQGERYTF. The DNA for the CDR3 is TGTGCCTGGAGTGCGACCCGACAGGGGGAACGCTACACCTTC.

This rearrangement joins TRBV11-3 to TRBJ2-1; tentative D call: TRBD2 (7 bases). V dropped 3 bases and J dropped 10 bases, with 19 bases sitting between them. Per the germline V gene, CDR1 is SGHNT and CDR2 is YENEEA. This CDR3 region has 15 residues. The chain's CDR3 is CASSLLRGPSREQFF. The CDR3 DNA reads TGTGCCAGCAGCTTGTTGCGGGGGCCCTCCAGAGAGCAGTTCTTC.

The rearrangement uses TRBV4-2 and TRBJ2-2, with a tentative D call TRBD1 (6 bases). With 4 bases removed from V and 6 bases from J, the gap between germline ends came to 18 bases. Germline assignment: CDR1 LGHNA and CDR2 YNFKEQ. The CDR3 length is 16 residues. CDR3 residues: CASSLREGWGPGELFF. CDR3 nucleotides: TGTGCCAGCAGCCTCCGTGAGGGGTGGGGGCCCGGGGAGCTGTTTTTT.

This chain joins TRBV9 and TRBJ1-2; 11 bases fit TRBD1. This CDR3 is 16 amino acids long. Germline V gives CDR1 SGDLS, CDR2 YYNGEE. V lost 0 bases to trimming and J lost 4 bases; unmatched junction nucleotides: 5. The CDR3 loop reads CASSVGGTGGFYGYTF. The CDR3 DNA is TGTGCCAGCAGCGTAGGCGGGACAGGGGGATTCTATGGCTACACCTTC.

V gene TRBV19 combines with J gene TRBJ1-6, with 9 bases identical to TRBD1. The CDR3 sequence is 16 residues long. Germline values: CDR1 LNHDA, CDR2 SQIVND (reference sequence). Trimming cost V 5 bases and J 14 bases; bases outside gene matches: 16. The CDR3 DNA follows: TGTGCCAGTAGTCCATCCCAAGGACAGGGGCCTGTGGCCCTCCACTTT. As protein: CASSPSQGQGPVALHF.

The chain couples TRBV2 to TRBJ1-2, with a tentative D call TRBD1 (6 bases). Trimming left V 7 bases short and J 5 bases short, with 14 bases between. The CDR3 sequence is 13 residues long. Germline lookup yields CDR1 SNHLY and CDR2 FYNNEI. The CDR3 sequence is CASNGGAKYGYTF. CDR3 nucleotides: TGTGCCAGCAACGGGGGGGCGAAATATGGCTACACCTTC.

This clone was recorded a few times. CDR3 protein: CASTLGGMYSNQPQHF. The CDR3 DNA reads as TGTGCCAGCACACTCGGGGGGATGTATAGCAATCAGCCCCAGCATTTT. The chain joins TRBV6-6 to TRBJ1-5; maybe TRBD1 (5 bases). V was clipped by 7 bases and J by 0 bases, with 16 bases between them. The length of the CDR3 is 16 residues. Per germline, CDR1 MNHNY and CDR2 SVGAGI (reference sequence).

This clone was picked up one time. V and J are TRBV5-4 and TRBJ2-3; no clear D gene. CDR1 is SGHNT, CDR2 YYREEE, per germline (reference sequence). The CDR3 length is 17 residues. The V end lost 0 bases, the J end lost 0 bases, and 14 bases lay between the germline ends. The CDR3 coding sequence is TGTGCCAGCAGCTTGGAAGGCTGGGTAGCAAGCACAGATACGCAGTATTTT. Its translation: CASSLEGWVASTDTQYF.

The chain has TRBV30 and TRBJ1-2; D remains unclear. The CDR3 loop spans 15 amino acids. V lost 0 bases to trimming and J lost 0 bases, with 11 bases between them. Germline lookup yields CDR1 GTSNPN and CDR2 SVGIG (reference sequence). CDR3 residues: CAWSVRQKTNYGYTF. Written as DNA, the CDR3 is TGTGCCTGGAGTGTACGTCAGAAAACTAACTATGGCTACACCTTC.

This chain connects TRBV10-3 to TRBJ1-3; TRBD1 matches 7 bases. CDR1 and CDR2 from the germline V gene are ENHRY and SYGVKD. Losses at the gene ends were 6 bases for V and 4 bases for J; bases not matched to a gene: 6. The CDR3 consists of 14 residues. Here the CDR3 reads CAIRSGTAGNTIYF. Written as DNA, the CDR3 is TGTGCCATCAGGTCCGGGACAGCGGGAAACACCATATATTTT.